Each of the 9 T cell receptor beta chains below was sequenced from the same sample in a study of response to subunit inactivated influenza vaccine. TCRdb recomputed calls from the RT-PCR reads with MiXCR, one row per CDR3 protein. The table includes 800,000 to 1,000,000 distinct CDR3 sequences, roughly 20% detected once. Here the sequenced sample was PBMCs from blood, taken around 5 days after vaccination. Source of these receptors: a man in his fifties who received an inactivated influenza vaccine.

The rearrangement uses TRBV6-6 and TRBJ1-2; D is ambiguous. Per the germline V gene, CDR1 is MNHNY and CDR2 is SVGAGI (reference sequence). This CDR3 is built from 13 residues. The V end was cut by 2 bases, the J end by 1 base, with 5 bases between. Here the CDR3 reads CASSYDVNYGYTF. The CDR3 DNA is TGTGCCAGCAGTTACGACGTTAACTATGGCTACACCTTC.

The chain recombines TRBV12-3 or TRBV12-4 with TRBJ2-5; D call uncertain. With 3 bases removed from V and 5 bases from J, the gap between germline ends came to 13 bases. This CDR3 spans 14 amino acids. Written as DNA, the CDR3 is TGTGCCAGCAGTTTGATGGGTATTGGGGAGACCCAGTACTTC. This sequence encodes CASSLMGIGETQYF.

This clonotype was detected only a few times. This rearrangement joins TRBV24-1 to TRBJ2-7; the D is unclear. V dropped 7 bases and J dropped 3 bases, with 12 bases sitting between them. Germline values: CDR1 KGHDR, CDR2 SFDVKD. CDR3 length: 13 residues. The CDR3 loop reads CATSSTRHYEQYF. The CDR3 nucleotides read TGTGCCACCAGCAGCACCAGACACTACGAGCAGTACTTC.

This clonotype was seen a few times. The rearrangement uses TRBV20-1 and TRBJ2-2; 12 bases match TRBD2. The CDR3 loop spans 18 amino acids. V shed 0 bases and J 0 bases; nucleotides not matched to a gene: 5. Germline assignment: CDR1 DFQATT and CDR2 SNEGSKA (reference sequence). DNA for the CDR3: TGCAGTGCTAGAGATAGACTAGCGGGGGCCACGAACACCGGGGAGCTGTTTTTT. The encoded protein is CSARDRLAGATNTGELFF.

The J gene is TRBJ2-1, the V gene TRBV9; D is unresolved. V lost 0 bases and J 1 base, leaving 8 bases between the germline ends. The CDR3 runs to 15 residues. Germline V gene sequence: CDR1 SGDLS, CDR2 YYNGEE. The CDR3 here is CASSVDEASYNEQFF. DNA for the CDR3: TGTGCCAGCAGCGTAGATGAGGCGTCCTACAATGAGCAGTTCTTC.

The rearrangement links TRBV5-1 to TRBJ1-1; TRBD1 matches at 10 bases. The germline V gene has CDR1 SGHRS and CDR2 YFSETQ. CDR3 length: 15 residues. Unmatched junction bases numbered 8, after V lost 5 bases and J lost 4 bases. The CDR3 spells CASRTRDRGSTEAFF. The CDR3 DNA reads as TGCGCCAGCAGGACCAGGGACAGGGGAAGCACTGAAGCTTTCTTT.

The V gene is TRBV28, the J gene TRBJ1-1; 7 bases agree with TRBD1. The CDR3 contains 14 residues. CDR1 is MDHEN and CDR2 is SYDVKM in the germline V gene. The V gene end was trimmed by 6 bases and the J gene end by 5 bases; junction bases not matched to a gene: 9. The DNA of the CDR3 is TGTGCCAGCAGATCCTCAGGGGGGAGGACTGAAGCTTTCTTT. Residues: CASRSSGGRTEAFF.

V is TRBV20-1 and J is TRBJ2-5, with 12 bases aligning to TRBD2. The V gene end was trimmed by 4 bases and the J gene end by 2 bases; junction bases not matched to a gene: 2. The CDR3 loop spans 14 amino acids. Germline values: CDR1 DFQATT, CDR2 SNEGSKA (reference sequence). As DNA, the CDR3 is TGCAGTGCTAAGACTAGCGGGGGTCAAGAGACCCAGTACTTC. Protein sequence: CSAKTSGGQETQYF.

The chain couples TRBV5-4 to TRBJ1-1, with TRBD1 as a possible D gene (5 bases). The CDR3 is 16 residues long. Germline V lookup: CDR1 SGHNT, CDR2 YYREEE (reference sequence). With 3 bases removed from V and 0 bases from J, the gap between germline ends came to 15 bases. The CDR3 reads CASSSAGKGMNTEAFF. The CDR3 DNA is TGTGCCAGCAGCTCTGCAGGGAAGGGGATGAACACTGAAGCTTTCTTT.